This T cell receptor beta chain derives from a study of PD-1 blockade in classical Hodgkin lymphoma. The time point: cycle 4 day 1 (C4D1), after about 6 weeks of nivolumab. Every patient experienced relapse after autologous stem cell transplantation, and brentuximab vedotin exposure varied. Thawed PBMCs yielded CD4+ T cells through magnetic negative selection. Whole-study results and caveats: Baseline diversity resembling that of newly diagnosed patients was seen in complete responders.

Germline V gene data show CDR1 as SGHAT and CDR2 as FQNNGV. With 1 base clipped from V and 7 bases from J, the junction kept 4 bases outside the gene matches. The CDR3 has 15 amino acids. Assay used: immunoSEQ multiplex PCR; TCRdb lists only in-frame clones, some missing. The sample includes 18,000 or so clones, 70% to 75% of them seen just once. To note about this clone: Its antigen remains unknown.

The J gene is TRBJ1-6, the V gene TRBV11-2; 7 positions agree with TRBD1. This receptor was obtained from a human donor with classical Hodgkin lymphoma. Material: CD4+ T cells from blood, obtained before the fourth cycle of nivolumab. The CDR3, as DNA: TGTGCCAGCAGCTTAGCCGGGACAGTGAATTCACCCCTCCACTTT. Translating it yields CASSLAGTVNSPLHF.